The clone carrying this TCR beta chain was detected many times. The antigen is not known. This sample is drawn from a study of spatial heterogeneity in lung cancer. Study background: Tumor regions showed TCR transcript counts that correlated strongly with a T cell module score from matched bulk RNA-seq.

The CDR3 has 15 residues. Trimming removed 6 bases at V and 5 bases at J, with 19 bases between. TCRdb re-called the 5' RACE reads through MiXCR, storing one row per CDR3 protein. This table has about 8,000 distinct CDR3 sequences, around 10% appearing once. Time point described: sample taken at primary tumor resection. Sequencing was performed on whole RNA extracted from tumor and nontumor lung tissue, or from frozen PBMC, and the material was left unsorted. Study-level findings and limits: Tracking of tumor mutation counts was seen in expanded intratumoral alpha and beta TCR counts.

The origin of this receptor is a male donor with early-stage non-small cell lung cancer. The sequencing used lung tumor tissue, collected at surgery. The chain employs TRBV12-3 or TRBV12-4 and TRBJ1-2; D remains unclear. DNA for the CDR3: TGTGCCAGCAGCCAAGATGCCCGACGTAGGTATGGCTACACCTTC. Its translation: CASSQDARRRYGYTF.